The clone carrying this T cell receptor beta chain has a count of ten or more. Its antigen is unknown. This sample is part of a study of T-cell reconstitution after alpha-beta-depleted transplantation in children. Points from the study as a whole: Expanded clones from the graft, numbering several hundred, reportedly supplied alpha-beta T cells about two months after transplant. From surviving recipient T cells and thymic progenitors came the high day-60 TCRbeta diversity observed in some patients.

This CDR3 has 15 amino acids. Trimming stripped 0 bases from V and 4 bases from J, with 12 bases between. This sample's TCRbeta library carried unique molecular identifier barcodes. TCRdb independently ran MiXCR on the PCR reads; one entry per CDR3 protein. The sample lists 150,000 to 200,000 distinct CDR3 sequences, 5% to 6.5% occurring once. The sequenced sample was PBMCs, obtained before TCRalphabeta/CD19-depleted stem cell transplant. The TCR comes from a girl under three years old with combined immunodeficiency, due to receive a stem cell transplant. V and J are TRBV12-3 or TRBV12-4 and TRBJ1-1; tentative D call: TRBD1 (6 bases). CDR3 in amino acids: CASSLAAQGSTEAFF. The CDR3 coding sequence is TGTGCCAGCAGTTTAGCAGCGCAGGGGAGCACTGAAGCTTTCTTT.